This T cell receptor beta chain derives from a study of T cell repertoires in ileal Crohn's disease. This clone has just a few counts. This CDR3 is also generated by other DNA sequences in the sample. TCRdb's table, derived via immunoSEQ multiplex PCR, lists solely in-frame clones and lacks some. The sample gives more than 9,000 clones, around three quarters of which show up once; 4.5% is in the top ten. Germline lookup yields CDR1 SGHNT and CDR2 YENEEA. The CDR3 has 16 amino acids. With 5 bases removed from V and 5 bases from J, the gap between germline ends came to 22 bases. The clonotype comes from an adult with Crohn's disease. The sequenced sample consisted of ileal tissue. This sequence joins TRBV11-3 and TRBJ2-7; a weak D match, TRBD1 (8 bases). The CDR3 DNA is TGTGCCAGCAGCCTGGATGGAGGACAGGGAGGGGACGAGCAGTACTTC. This encodes CASSLDGGQGGDEQYF.